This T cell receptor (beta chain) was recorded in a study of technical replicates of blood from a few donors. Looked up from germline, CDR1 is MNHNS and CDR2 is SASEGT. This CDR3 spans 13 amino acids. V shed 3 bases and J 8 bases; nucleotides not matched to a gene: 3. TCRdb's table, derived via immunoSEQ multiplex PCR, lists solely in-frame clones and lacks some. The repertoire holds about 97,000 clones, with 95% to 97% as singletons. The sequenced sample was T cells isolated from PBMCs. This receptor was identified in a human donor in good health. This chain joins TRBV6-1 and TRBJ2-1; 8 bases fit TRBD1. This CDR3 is CASSEDRDHEQFF. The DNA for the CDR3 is TGTGCCAGCAGTGAGGACAGGGACCATGAGCAGTTCTTC.